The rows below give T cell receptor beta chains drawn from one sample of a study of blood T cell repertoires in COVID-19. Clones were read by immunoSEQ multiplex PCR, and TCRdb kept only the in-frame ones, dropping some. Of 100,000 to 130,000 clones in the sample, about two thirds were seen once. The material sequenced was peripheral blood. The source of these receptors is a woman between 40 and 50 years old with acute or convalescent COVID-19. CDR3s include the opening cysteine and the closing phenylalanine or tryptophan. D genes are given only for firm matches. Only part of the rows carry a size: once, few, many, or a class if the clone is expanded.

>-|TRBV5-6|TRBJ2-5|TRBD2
TGTGCCAGCAGCCCACCTAGCGGGGGGGCCGGGACCCAGTACTTC
CASSPPSGGAGTQYF
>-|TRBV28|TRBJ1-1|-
TGTGCCAGCAGTTTCCCAGACAGATTGAACACTGAAGCTTTCTTT
CASSFPDRLNTEAFF
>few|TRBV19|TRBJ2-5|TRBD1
TGTGCCAGTAGTAAATACGCGACAGGGATGGGGGAGACCCAGTACTTC
CASSKYATGMGETQYF
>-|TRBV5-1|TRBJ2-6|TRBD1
TGCGCCAGCAGCTACACGGGACAGGGGGCCTCAGGGGCCAACGTCCTGACTTTC
CASSYTGQGASGANVLTF
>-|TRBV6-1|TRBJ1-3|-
TGTGCCAGCAGTTTGGGGGGGCCAGGAAACACCATATATTTT
CASSLGGPGNTIYF
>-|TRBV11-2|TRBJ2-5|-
TGTGCCAGCAGCTTATATAGCGAGACCCAGTACTTC
CASSLYSETQYF
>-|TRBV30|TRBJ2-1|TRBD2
TGTGCCTGGAGTGTAGCGGGGATGTACAATGAGCAGTTCTTC
CAWSVAGMYNEQFF
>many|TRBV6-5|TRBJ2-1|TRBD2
TGTGCCAGCAGCCCCTCCCAAACTAGCGGGGAGCAGTTCTTC
CASSPSQTSGEQFF
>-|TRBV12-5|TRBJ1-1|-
TGTGCTAGTGCACCAGGGGAAGTGAACACTGAAGCTTTCTTT
CASAPGEVNTEAFF
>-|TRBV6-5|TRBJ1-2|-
TGTGCCACCAATAGTTACTATGGCTACACCTTC
CATNSYYGYTF
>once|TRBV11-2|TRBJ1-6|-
TGTGCCAGCAGCGGGACTGGGGGTAGGCATTCACCCCTCCACTTT
CASSGTGGRHSPLHF
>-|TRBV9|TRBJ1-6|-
TGTGCCAGCAGCGCCTCCGGGGTCAATTCACCCCTCCACTTT
CASSASGVNSPLHF
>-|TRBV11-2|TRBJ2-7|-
TGTGCCAGCAGCTTGGACTTGACAACCTCCTACGAGCAGTACTTC
CASSLDLTTSYEQYF
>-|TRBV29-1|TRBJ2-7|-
TGCAGCGTTGATGCCGGGGTTAGCCCCTACGAGCAGTACTTC
CSVDAGVSPYEQYF
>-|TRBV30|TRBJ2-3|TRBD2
TGTGCCTGGAGGCGACTAGCGGGGAGCACAGATACGCAGTATTTT
CAWRRLAGSTDTQYF
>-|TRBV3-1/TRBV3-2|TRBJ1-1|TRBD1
TGTGCCAGCAGCCAAAAGCGGGACAGGGAAGCTTTCTTT
CASSQKRDREAFF
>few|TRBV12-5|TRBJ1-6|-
TGTGCTAGTGGCTCGGACAGTCCCTATAATTCACCCCTCCACTTT
CASGSDSPYNSPLHF
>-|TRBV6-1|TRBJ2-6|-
TGTGCCAGCAGTGAAAGGGGCTCTGGGGCCAACGTCCTGACTTTC
CASSERGSGANVLTF
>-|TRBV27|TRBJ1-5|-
TGTGCCAGCAATACGATGGAGGGTGAGTTGAATAGCAATCAGCCCCAGCATTTT
CASNTMEGELNSNQPQHF
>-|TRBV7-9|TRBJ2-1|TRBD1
TGTGCCAGCAGCTTAGTGCAGGGGGCGAGCTCCTACAATGAGCAGTTCTTC
CASSLVQGASSYNEQFF
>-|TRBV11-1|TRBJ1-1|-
TGTGCCAGCAGCCTCCCCGGGGTCACTGAAGCTTTCTTT
CASSLPGVTEAFF
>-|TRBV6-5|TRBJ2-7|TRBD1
TGTGCCAGCAGTTATAATCAACAGGGGAGAGAGCAGTACTTC
CASSYNQQGREQYF
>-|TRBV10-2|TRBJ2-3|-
TGCGCCAGCGCAATGGGGACTGTCACAGATACGCAGTATTTT
CASAMGTVTDTQYF
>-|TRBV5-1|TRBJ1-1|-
TGCGCCAGCAGCTTGGACAGGGAAGATGAAGCTTTCTTT
CASSLDREDEAFF
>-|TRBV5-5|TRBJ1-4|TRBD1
TGTGCCAGCAGCTTGACCACAGGGGGCTCTGGGACTAATGAAAAACTGTTTTTT
CASSLTTGGSGTNEKLFF
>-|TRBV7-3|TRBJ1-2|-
TGTGCCAGCAGCCTGCCGGGGGGCTATGGCTACACCTTC
CASSLPGGYGYTF
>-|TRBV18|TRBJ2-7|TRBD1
TGTGCCAGCTCACCAGACATCGGGACAGGGCTCTACGAGCAGTACTTC
CASSPDIGTGLYEQYF
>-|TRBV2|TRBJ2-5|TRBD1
TGTGCCAGCAGTGAGGACAGGGGAAGAGAGACCCAGTACTTC
CASSEDRGRETQYF
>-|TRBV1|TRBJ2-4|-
TGCACCAGCAGCCCACCAGGGGAGACTAGCGGGGGAATAAACATTCAGTACTTC
CTSSPPGETSGGINIQYF
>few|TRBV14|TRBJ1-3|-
TGTGCCAGCAGCCAGCGGAGTCTTGGAAACACCATATATTTT
CASSQRSLGNTIYF
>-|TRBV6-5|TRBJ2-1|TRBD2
TGTGCCAGCAGCCCGGGAGGGTACGATGAGCAGTTCTTC
CASSPGGYDEQFF
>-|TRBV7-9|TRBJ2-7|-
TGTGCCAGCAGCTTAGTAGCAGGGCTTGGCGAGCAGTACTTC
CASSLVAGLGEQYF
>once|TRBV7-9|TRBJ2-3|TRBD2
TGTGCCAGCAGCTCCGGAGGGCGGGGGAGCACAGATACGCAGTATTTT
CASSSGGRGSTDTQYF
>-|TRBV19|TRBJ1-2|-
TGTGCCAGTAGACCGCAGGGTTTGGACTATGGCTACACCTTC
CASRPQGLDYGYTF
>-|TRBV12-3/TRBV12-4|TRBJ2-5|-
TGTGCCAGCAGTTCATCGGTTCGGGAGACCCAGTACTTC
CASSSSVRETQYF
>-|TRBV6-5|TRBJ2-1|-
TGTGCCAGCAGTTCGTTTAGGGGCTCAAGGGGTGAGCAGTTCTTC
CASSSFRGSRGEQFF
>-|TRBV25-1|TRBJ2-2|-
TGTGCCAGCAGTGAACGGGGAACCGGGGAGCTGTTTTTT
CASSERGTGELFF
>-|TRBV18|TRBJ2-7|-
TGTGCCAGCTCAAGATACCCCCCGGGAAGCACCTACGAGCAGTACTTC
CASSRYPPGSTYEQYF
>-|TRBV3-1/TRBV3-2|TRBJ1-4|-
TGTGCCAGCAGCCGAACAGGGAAGGAAAAACTGTTTTTT
CASSRTGKEKLFF
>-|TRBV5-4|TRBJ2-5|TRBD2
TGTGCCAGCAGCTTTTTCGGGGGGAAGGCTGGAGAGACCCAGTACTTC
CASSFFGGKAGETQYF
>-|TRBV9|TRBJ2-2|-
TGTGCCAGCAGCTCTCCCACGAGGGGGGGGTCCGCCGGGGAGCTGTTTTTT
CASSSPTRGGSAGELFF
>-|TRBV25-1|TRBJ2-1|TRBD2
TGTGCCAGCAGCCTGGGACTAGGGGGGAATGAGCAGTTCTTC
CASSLGLGGNEQFF
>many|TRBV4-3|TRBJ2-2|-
TGCGCCAGCAGCCAGCAACAGGGCCGGGAGCTGTTTTTT
CASSQQQGRELFF
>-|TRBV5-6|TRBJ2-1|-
TGTGCCAGCAGCTCGGCAGGGGATTCTTACAATGAGCAGTTCTTC
CASSSAGDSYNEQFF